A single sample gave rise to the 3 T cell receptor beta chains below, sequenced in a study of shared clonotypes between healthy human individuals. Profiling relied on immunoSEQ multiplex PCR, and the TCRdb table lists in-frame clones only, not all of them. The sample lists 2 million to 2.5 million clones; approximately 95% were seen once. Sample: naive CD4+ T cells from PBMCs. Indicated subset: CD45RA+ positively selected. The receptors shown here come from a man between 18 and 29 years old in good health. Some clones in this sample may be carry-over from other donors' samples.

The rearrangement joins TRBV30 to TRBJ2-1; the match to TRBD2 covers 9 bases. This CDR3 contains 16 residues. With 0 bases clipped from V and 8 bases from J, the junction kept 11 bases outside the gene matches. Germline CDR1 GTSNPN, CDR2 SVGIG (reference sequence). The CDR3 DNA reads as TGTGCCTGGAGTGTACAGGGCGGGAGGGCCTCGGATGAGCAGTTCTTC. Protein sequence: CAWSVQGGRASDEQFF.

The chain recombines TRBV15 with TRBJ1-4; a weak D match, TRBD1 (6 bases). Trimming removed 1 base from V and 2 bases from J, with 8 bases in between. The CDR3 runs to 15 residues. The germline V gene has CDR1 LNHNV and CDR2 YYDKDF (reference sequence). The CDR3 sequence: CATSRVQGTNEKLFF. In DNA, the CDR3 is TGTGCCACCAGCAGAGTACAGGGTACTAATGAAAAACTGTTTTTT.

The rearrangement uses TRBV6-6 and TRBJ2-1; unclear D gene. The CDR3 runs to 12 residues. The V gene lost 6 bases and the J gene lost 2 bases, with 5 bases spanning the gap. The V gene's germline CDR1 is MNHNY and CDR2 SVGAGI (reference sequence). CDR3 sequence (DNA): TGTGCCAGCAGCGGGCCCTACAATGAGCAGTTCTTC. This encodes CASSGPYNEQFF.